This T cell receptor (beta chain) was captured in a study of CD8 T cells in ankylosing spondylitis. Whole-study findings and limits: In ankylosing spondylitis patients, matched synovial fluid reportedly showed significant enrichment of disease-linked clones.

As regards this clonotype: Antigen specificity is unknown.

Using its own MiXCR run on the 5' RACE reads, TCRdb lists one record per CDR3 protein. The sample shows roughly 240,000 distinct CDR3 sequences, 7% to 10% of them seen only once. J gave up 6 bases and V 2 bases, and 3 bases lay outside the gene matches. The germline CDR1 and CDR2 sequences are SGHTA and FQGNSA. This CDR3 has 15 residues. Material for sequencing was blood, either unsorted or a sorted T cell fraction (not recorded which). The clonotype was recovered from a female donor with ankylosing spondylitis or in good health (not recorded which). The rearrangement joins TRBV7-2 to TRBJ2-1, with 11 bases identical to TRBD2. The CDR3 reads CASSLNLAGGNEQFF. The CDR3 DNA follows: TGTGCCAGCAGCTTAAACCTAGCGGGAGGCAATGAGCAGTTCTTC.